These 8 T cell receptor beta chains were sequenced from one sample in a study of T cell responses to AZD1222 COVID-19 vaccine (dated by TCRdb to about 2021). Receptor amplification or capture employed the immunoSEQ multiplex PCR assay. TCRdb re-hosts the immuneACCESS table, in-frame sequences only. Its copies lack some clones; in the studies checked, an unresolved V gene accounts for under half of them, and the cause for the rest is not known. Within this sample are about 130,000 clones, with approximately 88% of them counted one time only. The ten most abundant clones make up approximately 5.4% of the sample. The time point tag for this specimen amounts to: baseline before first vaccination. The specimen was peripheral blood, collected on day 0 of AZD1222 vaccination. These receptors all come from an adult in good health.

The chain couples TRBV28 to TRBJ1-1; weak D call: TRBD1 (6 bases). In germline, CDR1 is MDHEN, CDR2 SYDVKM. Trimming removed 6 bases at V and 8 bases at J, with 13 bases between. This CDR3 has 12 amino acids. In DNA, the CDR3 is TGTGCCAGCAGGTCGGACAGCCTGGAAGCTTTCTTT. As protein: CASRSDSLEAFF.

The CDR3 bases are TGTGCCAGCAGCCTTTCCACTAGCACAGATACGCAGTATTTT. This gives the protein CASSLSTSTDTQYF. This chain uses TRBV7-3 with TRBJ2-3; D is unclear. This CDR3 comprises 14 residues. V lost 5 bases to trimming and J lost 0 bases, with 9 bases between them. Germline V CDR1 and CDR2: SGHTA, FQGTGA.

The V call is TRBV30, the J call TRBJ1-4; tentative D call: TRBD1 (6 bases). CDR1 is GTSNPN and CDR2 is SVGIG in the germline V gene (reference sequence). Between the trimmed V and J ends, which lost 1 base and 0 bases, there was a span of 9 bases. This CDR3 spans 15 amino acids. CDR3 residues: CAWSGTAATNEKLFF. The CDR3 DNA reads as TGTGCCTGGAGTGGGACAGCCGCAACTAATGAAAAACTGTTTTTT.

The chain couples TRBV7-9 to TRBJ1-1; weak D call: TRBD1 (6 bases). In germline, CDR1 is SEHNR, CDR2 FQNEAQ (reference sequence). This CDR3 contains 12 residues. Trimming shortened V by 8 bases and J by 2 bases, and 9 bases separated the two germline ends. The CDR3 coding sequence is TGTGCCAGCGACAGGACAAACACTGAAGCTTTCTTT. Its protein product is CASDRTNTEAFF.

The chain carries TRBV25-1 and TRBJ1-4, with D perhaps matching TRBD1 (5 bases). Germline V gene data show CDR1 as MGHDK and CDR2 as SYGVNS. The ends were cut back, 5 bases at V and 10 bases at J, with 23 bases in the middle. This CDR3 is built from 16 residues. The DNA for the CDR3 is TGTGCCAGCAGTAATGTGGGGAAGAGGGGCGCCGGAAAACTGTTTTTT. This sequence encodes CASSNVGKRGAGKLFF.

The chain combines TRBV7-9 with TRBJ1-5, with D possibly being TRBD1 (5 bases). Trimming took 1 base from V and 4 from J, leaving 11 bases between them. CDR1 is SEHNR, CDR2 FQNEAQ, per germline (reference sequence). The CDR3 consists of 15 residues. The CDR3 DNA sequence: TGTGCCAGCAGCTTAGGTGGGGGTAGAAATCAGCCCCAGCATTTT. The encoded protein is CASSLGGGRNQPQHF.

The rearrangement links TRBV3-1 (or the pseudogene TRBV3-2) to TRBJ1-2, with TRBD1 identical over 10 bases. CDR3 length: 15 residues. Germline CDR1 LGHDT, CDR2 YNNKEL (reference sequence). The V and J ends lost 5 bases and 5 bases, in that order; junction bases with no gene match: 8. DNA of the CDR3: TGTGCCAGCAGCTCCGCGGGACAGGGGACTTATGGCTACACCTTC. It codes for CASSSAGQGTYGYTF.

This chain uses TRBV7-2 with TRBJ2-2, with no clear D. This CDR3 has 15 residues. The V end lost 5 bases, the J end lost 1 base, and 11 bases lay between the germline ends. Germline V gene lookup returns CDR1 SGHTA and CDR2 FQGNSA. For the CDR3, the DNA is TGTGCCAGCAGCCCCCCCCCGGGGAACACCGGGGAGCTGTTTTTT. Its translation: CASSPPPGNTGELFF.